Listed below are T cell receptor beta chains from one sample, sequenced in a study of sequential checkpoint blockade in melanoma. TCRdb keeps only in-frame clones here, not all; method: immunoSEQ multiplex PCR. This table has around 19,000 clones, roughly 82% appearing once. The sequenced sample was CD8+ T cells sorted from blood (inferred from file names), obtained from a patient given nivolumab and ipilimumab in sequence. These receptors originate from a human donor with melanoma. Each CDR3 is given with its conserved first and last residue. Fields, in order: V gene, J gene, clone size, D gene, CDR3 DNA, CDR3 protein. The D gene is left open where the match is weak. The size of a clone is reported for some rows only, either as once, few or many, or as a class for expanded clones.

V gene: TRBV5-5
J gene: TRBJ1-5
clone size: -
D gene: -
CDR3 DNA: TGTGCCAGCAGCGAGGGAAATCAGCCCCAGCATTTT
CDR3 protein: CASSEGNQPQHF

V gene: TRBV4-3
J gene: TRBJ2-2
clone size: -
D gene: -
CDR3 DNA: TGCGCCAGCAGCCCCGGGGGAACGAACACCGGGGAGCTGTTTTTT
CDR3 protein: CASSPGGTNTGELFF

V gene: TRBV19
J gene: TRBJ2-1
clone size: -
D gene: TRBD1
CDR3 DNA: TGTGCCAGTAGTATTTGGGGACAGGGCCCCTTGGAGCAGTTCTTC
CDR3 protein: CASSIWGQGPLEQFF

V gene: TRBV28
J gene: TRBJ1-1
clone size: -
D gene: -
CDR3 DNA: TGTGCCAGCAGCCCTTTTAGTAACACTGAAGCTTTCTTT
CDR3 protein: CASSPFSNTEAFF

V gene: TRBV29-1
J gene: TRBJ1-2
clone size: -
D gene: TRBD1
CDR3 DNA: TGCAGCGTTAACACCGGGACAGGCCTCTATGGCTACACCTTC
CDR3 protein: CSVNTGTGLYGYTF

V gene: TRBV7-9
J gene: TRBJ2-1
clone size: few
D gene: -
CDR3 DNA: TGTGCCAGCGGTACCCCCGGGAACAGTGAGCAGTTCTTC
CDR3 protein: CASGTPGNSEQFF

V gene: TRBV13
J gene: TRBJ2-7
clone size: -
D gene: -
CDR3 DNA: TGTGCCAGCAGCTTAGGTTCCCCTTACGAGCAGTACTTC
CDR3 protein: CASSLGSPYEQYF

V gene: TRBV6-5
J gene: TRBJ2-7
clone size: once
D gene: -
CDR3 DNA: TGTGCCAGCAGTTACTCGAGGGAGCAGTACTTC
CDR3 protein: CASSYSREQYF

V gene: TRBV4-2
J gene: TRBJ2-6
clone size: -
D gene: TRBD1
CDR3 DNA: TGTGCCAGCAGCTGGGGTCCGACAGGGGGTTCGGATGGGGCCAACGTCCTGACTTTC
CDR3 protein: CASSWGPTGGSDGANVLTF

V gene: TRBV15
J gene: TRBJ2-1
clone size: -
D gene: TRBD2
CDR3 DNA: TGTGCCACCAGCGCGGGGGGGGCTGCCTACAATGAGCAGTTCTTC
CDR3 protein: CATSAGGAAYNEQFF

V gene: TRBV19
J gene: TRBJ2-7
clone size: once
D gene: TRBD1
CDR3 DNA: TGTGCCAGTAGTTTCGGACAGGGCCCCTCCTACGAGCAGTACTTC
CDR3 protein: CASSFGQGPSYEQYF

V gene: TRBV2
J gene: TRBJ1-5
clone size: -
D gene: TRBD1
CDR3 DNA: TGTGCCAGCAGGAAACAGGGGTCCAATCAGCCCCAGCATTTT
CDR3 protein: CASRKQGSNQPQHF

V gene: TRBV15
J gene: TRBJ2-5
clone size: -
D gene: -
CDR3 DNA: TGTGCCACCAGCAGGGACAGCCAAGAGACCCAGTACTTC
CDR3 protein: CATSRDSQETQYF

V gene: TRBV18
J gene: TRBJ1-2
clone size: few
D gene: -
CDR3 DNA: TGTGCCAGCTCCCTTGACAGTTTCCCTACTAACTATGGCTACACCTTC
CDR3 protein: CASSLDSFPTNYGYTF

V gene: TRBV5-1
J gene: TRBJ1-1
clone size: -
D gene: -
CDR3 DNA: TGCGCCAGCAGCTTGAGGACCGGGGAGAACACTGAAGCTTTCTTT
CDR3 protein: CASSLRTGENTEAFF

V gene: TRBV14
J gene: TRBJ1-4
clone size: -
D gene: TRBD1
CDR3 DNA: TGTGCCAGCAGCCAAGATGGGCAGGGGGGTGAAAAACTGTTTTTT
CDR3 protein: CASSQDGQGGEKLFF

V gene: TRBV5-1
J gene: TRBJ2-3
clone size: -
D gene: -
CDR3 DNA: TGCGCCAGCAGCTCCCGCCCGCACAGTAACACAGATACGCAGTATTTT
CDR3 protein: CASSSRPHSNTDTQYF

V gene: TRBV4-3
J gene: TRBJ2-7
clone size: -
D gene: TRBD1
CDR3 DNA: TGCGCCAGCAGCTTACGGACAGGGGAAGCCTACGAGCAGTACTTC
CDR3 protein: CASSLRTGEAYEQYF

V gene: TRBV6-5
J gene: TRBJ1-2
clone size: -
D gene: -
CDR3 DNA: TGTGCCAGCAGTTACTCGATAGGGGAATTTCCCTATGGCTACACCTTC
CDR3 protein: CASSYSIGEFPYGYTF

V gene: TRBV7-6
J gene: TRBJ1-1
clone size: -
D gene: -
CDR3 DNA: TGTGCCAGCAGCTTAGAGCTAGGGGGTTCGACTGAAGCTTTCTTT
CDR3 protein: CASSLELGGSTEAFF

V gene: TRBV27
J gene: TRBJ2-2
clone size: -
D gene: TRBD1
CDR3 DNA: TGTGCCAGCAGTTTATCGGGGAAAGGGACAGGGGGTAGCACCGGGGAGCTGTTTTTT
CDR3 protein: CASSLSGKGTGGSTGELFF

V gene: TRBV2
J gene: TRBJ1-1
clone size: -
D gene: -
CDR3 DNA: TGTGCCAGGGCCACACTGAACACTGAAGCTTTCTTT
CDR3 protein: CARATLNTEAFF

V gene: TRBV28
J gene: TRBJ2-3
clone size: -
D gene: TRBD2
CDR3 DNA: TGTGCCAGCAGTTTTAGCGGGGGGCGTACAGATACGCAGTATTTT
CDR3 protein: CASSFSGGRTDTQYF

V gene: TRBV4-3
J gene: TRBJ2-7
clone size: -
D gene: -
CDR3 DNA: TGCGCCAGCAGCCAAGATTCGCAGGGCTACGAGCAGTACTTC
CDR3 protein: CASSQDSQGYEQYF

V gene: TRBV7-9
J gene: TRBJ2-3
clone size: once
D gene: -
CDR3 DNA: TGTGCCAGCAGCTTAGCGAATCTGGGGGACTCAGATACGCAGTATTTT
CDR3 protein: CASSLANLGDSDTQYF

V gene: TRBV9
J gene: TRBJ2-2
clone size: -
D gene: TRBD1
CDR3 DNA: TGTGCCAGCAGCTTGAAAGGGACAGCCGGCTCCGGGGAGCTGTTTTTT
CDR3 protein: CASSLKGTAGSGELFF

V gene: TRBV19
J gene: TRBJ2-3
clone size: -
D gene: TRBD1
CDR3 DNA: TGTGCCAGTAGTATAGCTTCGGGACAGGGACCCACAAATACGCAGTATTTT
CDR3 protein: CASSIASGQGPTNTQYF

V gene: TRBV15
J gene: TRBJ2-4
clone size: -
D gene: TRBD2
CDR3 DNA: TGTGCCACCAGTCATCCTACTAGCGTTGTCGAAAACATTCAGTACTTC
CDR3 protein: CATSHPTSVVENIQYF